Included here is one T cell receptor beta chain sequence, with context. This clonotype has more than one count but fewer than ten. This clone's antigen is unknown. Per-nucleotide qualities are absent, and no much larger clonotype sits a single base away. The CDR3 holds 14 amino acids from the cysteine to the phenylalanine. Left in the record is the CDR3 DNA by itself, 42 bases read in frame from the first base. Trimming leaves V shorter by 4 bases and J shorter by 7 bases, with the junction holding 7 bases beyond the gene matches. Based on the germline V gene, the CDR1 and CDR2 sequences are SGHRS and YFSETQ. This sample stems from a study of response to subunit inactivated influenza vaccine (dated 2018 in TCRdb). Background for the entire study: To follow how T cells responded to a trivalent subunit inactivated influenza vaccine, the researchers relied on deep quantitative profiling of the T cell receptor repertoire. Broad study findings and their caveats: The authors proposed that each seasonal influenza vaccination may bring in only a limited number of new T cells.

Libraries were constructed by RT-PCR. The sequencing machine was an Illumina HiSeq 2500. TCRdb reanalyzed the raw reads on its own, using fastp at Q25 for trimming and MiXCR for clone calling, and kept in-frame beta chains. Merged by CDR3 protein, the rows form single entries marked with the most common genes and DNA. The sample has about 650,000 distinct CDR3 sequences on record, 12% to 15% of them singletons. The ten largest make up 6% to 9.5% of the sample. The receptor comes from a man aged 45-65 years who received an inactivated influenza vaccine. Donor details come from another sample of the same person, matched by shared clones. This receptor chain uses TRBV5-1 and TRBJ2-7; 11 bases in the junction line up with TRBD1. The material sequenced was PBMCs from blood, taken 14 to 15 days before vaccination. The nucleotide sequence is given as TGCGCCAGCAGCCCCGGGACAGGGGGTCGGGAGCAGTACTTC. Its product reads: CASSPGTGGREQYF. The reference TRBV5-1 and TRBJ2-7 proteins fill in what lies around the CDR3, so the full variable domain reads KAGVTQTPRYLIKTRGQQVTLSCSPISGHRSVSWYQQTPGQGLQFLFEYFSETQRNKGNFPGRFSGRQFSNSRSEMNVSTLELGDSALYLCASSPGTGGREQYFGPGTRLTVT.